This T cell receptor beta chain appears in the sequencing data of a study of regulatory dendritic cells for organ transplantation. Trimming at V came to 1 base and at J to 2 bases, leaving 4 bases not matched to a gene. The CDR3 extends over 15 amino acids. Germline-derived CDR1 and CDR2 are SGHVS and FQNEAQ. The data were produced by immunoSEQ multiplex PCR, yet TCRdb's version contains in-frame clones alone and is incomplete. The sample records 5,000 to 6,500 clones, around 62% being singletons. Study outcomes and limitations: Memory T cells were less diverse than naive, with memory CD8+ most oligoclonal.

In regard to this clone: Antigen unknown.

Sequencing used memory CD8+ T cells from blood. Stated subset: CD45RO+ memory T cells. The chain carries TRBV7-8 and TRBJ2-7, with 8 bases identical to TRBD2. The sequence was obtained from a human donor in good health. The CDR3 loop is CASSLGAGVTYEQYF. CDR3 sequence (DNA): TGTGCCAGCAGCTTAGGAGCGGGGGTGACCTACGAGCAGTACTTC.